This is a list of T cell receptor beta chains from one sample in a study of shared T cell receptors in the human thymus. Sequencing was performed with immunoSEQ multiplex PCR; in TCRdb, only in-frame clones are kept and a portion is missing. The table shows just under 550,000 clones, with about 84% occurring only once. These data also formed part of another study, on human thymus T cells.

Material: thymocytes. These receptors were taken from a boy less than two years old with a congenital heart defect. The CDR3 runs from the conserved cysteine through the conserved F or W. D genes are given only for firm matches. Clone size is shown for a subset of rows, as once, few, many or a class of expanded clone.

v_call	j_call	d_call	cdr3_length	clone_size	cdr3_nt	cdr3_aa
TRBV13	TRBJ1-4	TRBD1	17	.	TGTGCCAGCCGTCCCTACAGGGGCGGCTTAACTAATGAAAAACTGTTTTTT	CASRPYRGGLTNEKLFF
TRBV15	TRBJ2-1	.	16	.	TGTGCCACCAGCAGAGCCAACCCGCTAGCGAGAGATGAGCAGTTCTTC	CATSRANPLARDEQFF
TRBV10-3	TRBJ2-7	TRBD2	16	.	TGTGCCATCAGTGACCCGACTAGCGGGAGTAGGTACGAGCAGTACTTC	CAISDPTSGSRYEQYF
TRBV27	TRBJ1-4	TRBD1	15	few	TGTGCCAGCCGGGACAGTGGGGCAACTAATGAAAAACTGTTTTTT	CASRDSGATNEKLFF
TRBV7-9	TRBJ2-7	TRBD2	15	.	TGTGCCAGCAGCTTAGGACTAGCGGCCACCTACGAGCAGTACTTC	CASSLGLAATYEQYF
TRBV28	TRBJ2-7	.	14	.	TGTGCCAGCAGTTTTAGGGGCCCAACCTACGAGCAGTACTTC	CASSFRGPTYEQYF
TRBV7-8	TRBJ2-7	.	14	.	TGTGCCAGCAGCTTAGCGGGAGGCGCCTACGAGCAGTACTTC	CASSLAGGAYEQYF
TRBV29-1	TRBJ2-1	TRBD1	16	few	TGCAGCGTTGACCGGACAGGGGGAATTACCTACAATGAGCAGTTCTTC	CSVDRTGGITYNEQFF
TRBV6-1	TRBJ2-7	.	14	once	TGTGCCAGCCAACTCCTAGCGAGACCGTCCGAGCAGTACTTC	CASQLLARPSEQYF
TRBV30	TRBJ2-5	.	13	.	TGTGCCTGGAGTGGCAGGGGCAAAAAGACCCAGTACTTC	CAWSGRGKKTQYF
TRBV25-1	TRBJ1-2	.	14	.	TGTGCCAGCAGGGACGGCGGGGGGAGAGGTGGCTACACCTTC	CASRDGGGRGGYTF
TRBV5-1	TRBJ1-3	.	16	.	TGCGCCAGCAGCTTGGTTTCCCTTGTCTCTGGAAACACCATATATTTT	CASSLVSLVSGNTIYF
TRBV5-4	TRBJ2-3	.	18	.	TGTGCCAGCAGCTTGTCGGGCGAGGCTAGCGACAGCACAGATACGCAGTATTTT	CASSLSGEASDSTDTQYF
TRBV7-9	TRBJ1-5	TRBD1	17	.	TGTGCCAGCAGCTTAGGGGTACAGGGGAGAGACAATCAGCCCCAGCATTTT	CASSLGVQGRDNQPQHF
TRBV5-6	TRBJ2-1	.	14	.	TGTGCCAGCAGCTTCACCCCCATCCAGGATGAGCAGTTCTTC	CASSFTPIQDEQFF
TRBV29-1	TRBJ2-6	.	13	.	TGCAGCGTTGTAGCGTCTGGGGCCAACGTCCTGACTTTC	CSVVASGANVLTF
TRBV4-3	TRBJ1-4	.	16	.	TGCGCCAGCAGCCCCGCCCGGAGGGACACTAATGAAAAACTGTTTTTT	CASSPARRDTNEKLFF
TRBV5-6	TRBJ2-1	TRBD2	19	.	TGTGCCAGCTCGGGCTGGTGGACTAGCGGGAGGGCGCAATACAATGAGCAGTTCTTC	CASSGWWTSGRAQYNEQFF
TRBV30	TRBJ1-5	TRBD1	15	.	TGTGCCTGGGCACCCGACAGGGAGGTCGGTCAGCCCCAGCATTTT	CAWAPDREVGQPQHF
TRBV29-1	TRBJ1-1	TRBD1	16	.	TGCAGCGTCGTAGGACAGGCACCTATAGCAGCACTGAAGGCTTTCTTT	CSVVGQAPIAALKAFF
TRBV7-2	TRBJ2-2	.	16	.	TGTGCCAGCAGCCCCCTAGCGAACCCGAACACCGGGGAGCTGTTTTTT	CASSPLANPNTGELFF
TRBV14	TRBJ2-5	.	15	.	TGTGCCAGCAGCCAAGCCGGGAGTAAGCAAGAGACCCAGTACTTC	CASSQAGSKQETQYF
TRBV6-5	TRBJ1-5	.	14	.	TGTGCCAGCAGCAAACAGGGCAGCAATCAGCCCCAGCATTTT	CASSKQGSNQPQHF
TRBV11-3	TRBJ1-2	.	16	.	TGTGCCAGCAGCTACCGGGGTCAACACGTTAACTATGGCTACACCTTC	CASSYRGQHVNYGYTF
TRBV7-9	TRBJ2-7	TRBD2	15	.	TGTGCCAGCAGCACCTCCGGGACTAGCTCCTACGAGCAGTACTTC	CASSTSGTSSYEQYF
TRBV29-1	TRBJ2-5	.	13	few	TGCAGCGTTGAAGGGCTAGCGCGGGAGACCCAGTACTTC	CSVEGLARETQYF
TRBV27	TRBJ2-3	TRBD2	18	.	TGTGCCAGCAAGAGACCAGGGACTAGCGGGGCGAGCACAGATACGCAGTATTTT	CASKRPGTSGASTDTQYF
TRBV7-9	TRBJ2-7	.	18	once	TGTGCCAGCAGCTTATACGGAGAGCGGGCGAGCCTTCCATACGAGCAGTACTTC	CASSLYGERASLPYEQYF
TRBV7-6	TRBJ2-7	TRBD2	14	.	TGTGCCAGCAGCCCAAGCGGGGGGCCCTACGAGCAGTACTTC	CASSPSGGPYEQYF
TRBV10-3	TRBJ2-7	.	13	.	TGTGCCATCATGGGAGCGGTCTTGTACGAGCAGTACTTC	CAIMGAVLYEQYF
TRBV20-1	TRBJ2-1	TRBD2	11	.	TGCAGTACCCATCCGAGCGGGATACACTTCTTC	CSTHPSGIHFF
TRBV5-6	TRBJ1-3	.	14	few	TGTGCCAGCAGCTTCACAGGTGACGGAAACACCATATATTTT	CASSFTGDGNTIYF
TRBV12-5	TRBJ2-7	TRBD2	15	.	TGTGCTAGTGGTGGCGCTAGCGGTAGCTCCTACGAGCAGTACTTC	CASGGASGSSYEQYF
TRBV9	TRBJ2-7	.	14	few	TGTGCCAGCAGCCCAAGACAGGGACTCTACGAGCAGTACTTC	CASSPRQGLYEQYF
TRBV2	TRBJ2-1	.	14	.	TGTGCCAGCAGTTTTGGCGGAAATGACAATGAGCAGTTCTTC	CASSFGGNDNEQFF
TRBV10-2	TRBJ2-3	.	14	.	TGCGCCAGCTACCCGGGACTGGGCACAGATACGCAGTATTTT	CASYPGLGTDTQYF
TRBV30	TRBJ2-1	TRBD2	15	.	TGTGCCTGGATTCGACTAGCGGGCCCGTACAATGAGCAGTTCTTC	CAWIRLAGPYNEQFF
TRBV29-1	TRBJ2-5	.	16	.	TGCAGCGTTGTACCCCTGGACGGGGTACCTCCGGAGACCCAGTACTTC	CSVVPLDGVPPETQYF
TRBV9	TRBJ1-2	TRBD1	13	.	TGTGCCAGCAGCACTCGGGACAGGGTAGGCTACACCTTC	CASSTRDRVGYTF
TRBV2	TRBJ2-1	TRBD2	15	.	TGTGCCAGCAGGCCCCGTGAAGCGGGAGTCAATGAGCAGTTCTTC	CASRPREAGVNEQFF
TRBV5-4	TRBJ2-2	.	14	.	TGTGCCAGCCGGCCGACCCGGGGCACCGGGGAGCTGTTTTTT	CASRPTRGTGELFF
TRBV6-1	TRBJ2-7	TRBD1	13	once	TGTGCCAGTCGGACAGGGACCTCCTACGAGCAGTACTTC	CASRTGTSYEQYF
TRBV23-1	TRBJ1-2	TRBD1	16	.	TGCGCCAGCAGTCACCTCGACAGGGAACTAAACTATGGCTACACCTTC	CASSHLDRELNYGYTF
TRBV6-5	TRBJ2-5	TRBD1	14	.	TGTGCCAGCAGCCCTAGGGGGCGGGAAGAGACCCAGTACTTC	CASSPRGREETQYF
TRBV30	TRBJ1-5	.	14	.	TGTGCCTGGAGTGTGGGCAGCTTGAATCAGCCCCAGCATTTT	CAWSVGSLNQPQHF
TRBV4-2	TRBJ2-7	TRBD2	19	.	TGTGCCAGCAGCCTACAGGGACTAGCGGGAGGCACCAGCTCCTACGAGCAGTACTTC	CASSLQGLAGGTSSYEQYF
TRBV5-4	TRBJ2-7	TRBD2	16	.	TGTGCCAGCAGCCTTTCCCCGGGAGGCCGGCGGGGCGAGCAGTACTTC	CASSLSPGGRRGEQYF
TRBV28	TRBJ1-1	.	11	.	TGTGCCATCAAGAGAAACACTGAAGCTTTCTTT	CAIKRNTEAFF
TRBV7-9	TRBJ2-5	.	14	.	TGTGCCAGCAGCTTGGGGGCAGACGAAGAGACCCAGTACTTC	CASSLGADEETQYF